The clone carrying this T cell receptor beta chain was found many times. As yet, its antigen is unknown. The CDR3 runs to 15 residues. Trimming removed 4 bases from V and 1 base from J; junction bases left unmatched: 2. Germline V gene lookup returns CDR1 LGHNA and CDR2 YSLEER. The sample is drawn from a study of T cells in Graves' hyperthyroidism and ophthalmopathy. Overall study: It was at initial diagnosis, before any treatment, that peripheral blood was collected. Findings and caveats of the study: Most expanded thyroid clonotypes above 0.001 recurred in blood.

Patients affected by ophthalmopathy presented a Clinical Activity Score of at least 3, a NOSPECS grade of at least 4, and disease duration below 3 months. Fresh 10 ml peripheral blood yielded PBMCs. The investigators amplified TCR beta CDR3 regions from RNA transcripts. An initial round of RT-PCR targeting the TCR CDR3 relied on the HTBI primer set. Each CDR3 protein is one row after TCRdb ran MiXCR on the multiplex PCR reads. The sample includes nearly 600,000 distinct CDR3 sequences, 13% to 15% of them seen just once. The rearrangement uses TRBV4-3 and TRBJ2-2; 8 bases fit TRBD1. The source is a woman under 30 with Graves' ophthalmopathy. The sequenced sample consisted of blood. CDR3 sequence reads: CASSRGTGNTGELFF. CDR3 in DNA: TGCGCCAGCAGCCGCGGGACAGGGAACACCGGGGAGCTGTTTTTT.